Listed below are T cell receptor beta chains from one sample, sequenced in a study of OX40 agonist ivuxolimab in advanced cancers. Sequencing was performed with immunoSEQ multiplex PCR; in TCRdb, only in-frame clones are kept and a portion is missing. The sample lists about 35,000 clones, approximately 80% occurring once. The specimen was CD4+ or CD8+ T cells sorted from blood, collected in a trial of the OX40 agonist ivuxolimab. Receptors originate from an adult with an advanced solid tumor such as melanoma, head and neck, liver or kidney cancer. Each CDR3 is given with its conserved first and last residue. D genes are given only for firm matches. Rows may omit the clone size; those that give it use once, few, many or a size class.

V: TRBV28; D: .; J: TRBJ1-6; size: few; DNA: TGTGCCAGCAATCCCCCGTCTCCCTCCTATAATTCACCCCTCCACTTT; CDR3: CASNPPSPSYNSPLHF
V: TRBV19; D: .; J: TRBJ1-1; size: .; DNA: TGTGCCAGTAGTATTACAGCTAACACTGAAGCTTTCTTT; CDR3: CASSITANTEAFF
V: TRBV5-8; D: .; J: TRBJ1-1; size: .; DNA: TGTGCCAGCAGCTTGGGAGGGGGGGCGAACACTGAAGCTTTCTTT; CDR3: CASSLGGGANTEAFF
V: TRBV4-1; D: .; J: TRBJ2-2; size: .; DNA: TGCGCCAGCAGCCAATGGTGGCCCGGGGAGCTGTTTTTT; CDR3: CASSQWWPGELFF
V: TRBV5-1; D: .; J: TRBJ1-1; size: .; DNA: TGCGCCAGCAGCTTGGACACTGAAGCTTTCTTT; CDR3: CASSLDTEAFF
V: TRBV4-2; D: TRBD1; J: TRBJ1-5; size: .; DNA: TGTGCCAGCAGCCAAGAGGACAGGGGAACTTATAGCAATCAGCCCCAGCATTTT; CDR3: CASSQEDRGTYSNQPQHF
V: TRBV25-1; D: .; J: TRBJ1-1; size: .; DNA: TGTGCCAGCACTGAAGCTTTCTTT; CDR3: CASTEAFF
V: TRBV9; D: .; J: TRBJ2-3; size: .; DNA: TGTGCCAGCAGCCCAGAGGGGGGAGGGGGCACAGATACGCAGTATTTT; CDR3: CASSPEGGGGTDTQYF
V: TRBV11-2; D: TRBD1; J: TRBJ1-1; size: .; DNA: TGTGCCAGCAGCTTATCGACCCCGGGACAGGGGGCTGGGACTGAAGCTTTCTTT; CDR3: CASSLSTPGQGAGTEAFF
V: TRBV7-9; D: .; J: TRBJ1-1; size: once; DNA: TGTGCCAGCAGCCCCGGCTCGGGGAACACTGAAGCTTTCTTT; CDR3: CASSPGSGNTEAFF
V: TRBV30; D: .; J: TRBJ1-1; size: .; DNA: TGTGCCTGGAGTGTTGGGTACACTGAAGCTTTCTTT; CDR3: CAWSVGYTEAFF
V: TRBV7-9; D: .; J: TRBJ2-1; size: .; DNA: TGTGCCAGCAGCTTATGGGGGGCGGATGAGCAGTTCTTC; CDR3: CASSLWGADEQFF
V: TRBV19; D: .; J: TRBJ1-6; size: .; DNA: TGTGCCAGTAGTATTAATGGGAGGAACTCCTATAATTCACCCCTCCACTTT; CDR3: CASSINGRNSYNSPLHF
V: TRBV6-6; D: .; J: TRBJ1-2; size: .; DNA: TGTGCCAGCAGTAGACCTACGGGCCCCTATGGCTACACCTTC; CDR3: CASSRPTGPYGYTF
V: TRBV5-1; D: TRBD1; J: TRBJ1-6; size: few; DNA: TGCGCCAGCAGCGTTGGACAGGGTTATTCACCCCTCCACTTT; CDR3: CASSVGQGYSPLHF
V: TRBV10-1; D: TRBD2; J: TRBJ2-3; size: .; DNA: TGCGCCACCTACTTAGCGGGGGGGCCTGGCACAGATACGCAGTATTTT; CDR3: CATYLAGGPGTDTQYF
V: TRBV6-6; D: TRBD1; J: TRBJ1-6; size: .; DNA: TGTGCCACCGCGGGACAGGGATATTCACCCCTCCACTTT; CDR3: CATAGQGYSPLHF
V: TRBV5-8; D: .; J: TRBJ1-1; size: .; DNA: TGTGCCAGCAGCTTGGAGGAGTGGCCGCTTCTCATGAACACTGAAGCTTTCTTT; CDR3: CASSLEEWPLLMNTEAFF
V: TRBV4-1; D: .; J: TRBJ2-7; size: many; DNA: TGCGCCAGCGGCCACAGGTGGGAGTCCTACGAGCAGTACTTC; CDR3: CASGHRWESYEQYF
V: TRBV11-2; D: TRBD1; J: TRBJ2-3; size: .; DNA: TGTGCCAGCAGCCCGACAGGGACCACAGATACGCAGTATTTT; CDR3: CASSPTGTTDTQYF
V: TRBV25-1; D: .; J: TRBJ2-1; size: once; DNA: TGTGCCAGCAGTGAATTGCCCGCCGGGGAGCAGTTCTTC; CDR3: CASSELPAGEQFF
V: TRBV6-5; D: .; J: TRBJ1-2; size: .; DNA: TGTGCCAGCACATCGGGCTCGGATGGCTACACCTTC; CDR3: CASTSGSDGYTF
V: TRBV2; D: .; J: TRBJ1-1; size: .; DNA: TGTGCCAGCAGTCCGACGGAACTCGTCACTGAAGCTTTCTTT; CDR3: CASSPTELVTEAFF
V: TRBV2; D: TRBD1; J: TRBJ1-1; size: .; DNA: TGTGCCAGCAGGACAGGGACGCACACTGAAGCTTTCTTT; CDR3: CASRTGTHTEAFF
V: TRBV7-9; D: .; J: TRBJ2-3; size: .; DNA: TGTGCCAGCAGCAGGACGGGGTCCACAGATACGCAGTATTTT; CDR3: CASSRTGSTDTQYF
V: TRBV2; D: TRBD2; J: TRBJ2-3; size: .; DNA: TGTGCCAGCAGTGACGGTAGCGGGGGGTATATTAAGTATTTT; CDR3: CASSDGSGGYIKYF
V: TRBV18; D: .; J: TRBJ1-2; size: .; DNA: TGTGCCAGCTCACCGTCGTGGACAACCACCTATGGCTACACCTTC; CDR3: CASSPSWTTTYGYTF
V: TRBV6-5; D: TRBD1; J: TRBJ2-1; size: .; DNA: TGTGCCAGCAGCCGGGACAGGGGGTTCTACAATGAGCAGTTCTTC; CDR3: CASSRDRGFYNEQFF
V: TRBV28; D: .; J: TRBJ1-2; size: few; DNA: TGTGCCAGCAGTTTTGTCAGTTCCTATGGCTACACCTTC; CDR3: CASSFVSSYGYTF
V: TRBV11-2; D: .; J: TRBJ2-4; size: .; DNA: TGTGCCAGCAGCCCGACAGGACGGACACTAGCCAAAAACATTCAGTACTTC; CDR3: CASSPTGRTLAKNIQYF
V: TRBV30; D: TRBD1; J: TRBJ1-2; size: .; DNA: TGTGCCTGGGCAATACAGGGGGCCCGATATGGCTACACCTTC; CDR3: CAWAIQGARYGYTF
V: TRBV5-6; D: .; J: TRBJ1-2; size: once; DNA: TGTGCCAGCAGCTTATCACAGGTCTATGGCTACACCTTC; CDR3: CASSLSQVYGYTF
V: TRBV5-5; D: .; J: TRBJ1-5; size: few; DNA: TGTGCCAGCAGCGCGGGTGGAGGTTATCAGCCCCAGCATTTT; CDR3: CASSAGGGYQPQHF
V: TRBV7-3; D: .; J: TRBJ2-2; size: .; DNA: TGTGCCAGCAGCTTAATACAGGGCACCGGGGAGCTGTTTTTT; CDR3: CASSLIQGTGELFF
V: TRBV5-1; D: .; J: TRBJ2-1; size: .; DNA: TGCGCCAGCAGCTTCTCCCAGCCAGGCAATGAGCAGTTCTTC; CDR3: CASSFSQPGNEQFF
V: TRBV6-6; D: TRBD1; J: TRBJ1-1; size: once; DNA: TGTGCCAGCACCGGGACAGGGGTTGAAGCTTTCTTT; CDR3: CASTGTGVEAFF
V: TRBV7-8; D: TRBD1; J: TRBJ2-7; size: .; DNA: TGTGCCAGCAGCTCCGAGGGGGACAGCACCTACGAGCAGTACTTC; CDR3: CASSSEGDSTYEQYF
V: TRBV5-1; D: TRBD1; J: TRBJ1-1; size: .; DNA: TGCGCCAGCAGCGGTAGACAGGGATTGAACACTGAAGCTTTCTTT; CDR3: CASSGRQGLNTEAFF
V: TRBV2; D: TRBD2; J: TRBJ2-5; size: .; DNA: TGTGCCAGCGGGACTAGCGGGGAATGGACCCAGTACTTC; CDR3: CASGTSGEWTQYF
V: TRBV30; D: .; J: TRBJ2-3; size: .; DNA: TGTGCCTGGAGCCAGGGCACAGATACGCAGTATTTT; CDR3: CAWSQGTDTQYF
V: TRBV10-3; D: TRBD1; J: TRBJ2-5; size: .; DNA: TGTGCCAGCACGCCGGGACAGGGCCAAGAGACCCAGTACTTC; CDR3: CASTPGQGQETQYF
V: TRBV7-9; D: .; J: TRBJ1-2; size: .; DNA: TGTGCCAGCAGCCGGACAGAGACTGGCTACACCTTC; CDR3: CASSRTETGYTF
V: TRBV27; D: .; J: TRBJ1-5; size: once; DNA: TGTGCCAGCAGTACTCAGGGTCAGCCCCAGCATTTT; CDR3: CASSTQGQPQHF
V: TRBV19; D: .; J: TRBJ1-6; size: .; DNA: TGTGCCAGTAGTTCACAGGGTGGAGATAATTCACCCCTCCACTTT; CDR3: CASSSQGGDNSPLHF
V: TRBV5-4; D: .; J: TRBJ1-2; size: .; DNA: TGTGCCAGCAGCCCGACTGTGAACCAGGGGAACTATGGCTACACCTTC; CDR3: CASSPTVNQGNYGYTF
V: TRBV19; D: TRBD1; J: TRBJ1-2; size: .; DNA: TGTGCCAGTAGTATTGGCCGGGACAGGGGGCGACATGGCTACACCTTC; CDR3: CASSIGRDRGRHGYTF
V: TRBV6-5; D: .; J: TRBJ1-1; size: .; DNA: TGTGCCAGCAGTTACGGCCGAGCTGAAGCTTTCTTT; CDR3: CASSYGRAEAFF